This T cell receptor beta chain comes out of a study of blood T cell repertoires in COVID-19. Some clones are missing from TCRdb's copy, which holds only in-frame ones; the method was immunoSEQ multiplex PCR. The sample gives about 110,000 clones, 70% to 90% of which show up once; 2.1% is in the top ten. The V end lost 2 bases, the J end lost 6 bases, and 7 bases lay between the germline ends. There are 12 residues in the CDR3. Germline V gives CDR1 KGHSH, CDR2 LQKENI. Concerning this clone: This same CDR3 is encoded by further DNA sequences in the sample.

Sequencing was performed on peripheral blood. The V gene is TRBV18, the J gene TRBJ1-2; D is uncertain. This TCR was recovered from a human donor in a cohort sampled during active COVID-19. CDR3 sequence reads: CASSPAGDGYTF. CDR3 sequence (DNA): TGTGCCAGCTCACCAGCGGGAGATGGCTACACCTTC.